This T cell receptor beta chain derives from a study of control samples from healthy donors and cancer patients. The assay was immunoSEQ multiplex PCR, and TCRdb's table has in-frame clones only and misses some. The data show over 85,000 clones, 92% seen once. Germline V gives CDR1 LNHDA, CDR2 SQIVND (reference sequence). Trimming cost V 0 bases and J 9 bases, with 15 bases left between them. The CDR3 has 15 residues. The chain links TRBV19 to TRBJ2-1; the D gene could be TRBD1 or TRBD2 (6 bases each). The material sequenced was blood. This clonotype was obtained from a woman younger than 30 in good health. The DNA of the CDR3 is TGTGCCAGTAGTATAGAAGGAGGACGGGGGCGTGAGCAGTTCTTC. Its protein product is CASSIEGGRGREQFF.